The 5 T cell receptor beta chains reported below all come from one sample, sequenced in a study of human T cells and chemical hapten exposure. Time point here: patch test 2, 6 weeks after DPC sensitization. Sample treatment: therapeutic diphenylcyclopropenone sensitization with weekly scalp DPC. From the RACE reads, TCRdb called clonotypes with MiXCR, one entry per CDR3 protein. Here the sample spans roughly 140,000 distinct CDR3 sequences, approximately 10% being singletons. The sequences come from whole blood, collected in connection with sensitization to the hapten diphenylcyclopropenone (DPC). These receptor sequences come from a woman between 45 and 60 years old with alopecia areata. Some clones in this sample may be carry-over from other donors' samples.

This clonotype was detected only once. The J gene is TRBJ2-5, the V gene TRBV12-3 or TRBV12-4; TRBD1 might be the D (6 bases). The CDR3 totals 14 residues. The ends were cut back, 5 bases at V and 3 bases at J, with 13 bases in the middle. DNA of the CDR3: TGTGCCAGCAGTCCCTACAGGGCGGAAGAGACCCAGTACTTC. Encoded protein: CASSPYRAEETQYF.

The chain couples TRBV6-2 or TRBV6-3 to TRBJ2-1; 10 bases line up with TRBD2. This CDR3 spans 15 amino acids. CDR1 is MNHEY and CDR2 is SVGEGT in the germline V gene. The V and J ends lost 6 bases and 5 bases, in that order; junction bases with no gene match: 7. DNA of the CDR3: TGTGCCAGCAGACCTAGCGGGAGTTACGACAATGAGCAGTTCTTC. Amino acids: CASRPSGSYDNEQFF.

As concerns this clonotype: A much larger clone differs by one base, so this may be a read error. This chain uses TRBV30 with TRBJ1-1, with D unresolved. The CDR3 consists of 11 residues. The germline CDR1 and CDR2 sequences are GTSNPN and SVGIG (reference sequence). Here the CDR3 reads CVGSLNTEAFF. The DNA for the CDR3 is TGTGTCGGTAGTTTGAACACTGAAGCTTTCTTT.

This clonotype turned up a few times. The chain couples TRBV3-1 to TRBJ2-7; 7 nucleotides line up with TRBD2. Germline values: CDR1 LGHDT, CDR2 YNNKEL (reference sequence). V shed 4 bases, J shed 5 bases, and the junction held 8 bases outside the gene matches. This CDR3 region has 14 residues. The DNA for the CDR3 is TGTGCCAGCAGCCCCCTGACGGGAGGTAACGAGCAGTACTTC. Protein sequence: CASSPLTGGNEQYF.

V usage is TRBV6-2 or TRBV6-3 and J usage is TRBJ2-2; 9 nucleotides line up with TRBD2. The V segment lost 2 bases and the J segment 3 bases; nucleotides outside the gene matches: 1. CDR1 and CDR2 from the germline V gene are MNHEY and SVGEGT. The CDR3 is 15 amino acids. The CDR3 DNA reads as TGTGCCAGCAGTTACAAGCGGGGGGACACCGGGGAGCTGTTTTTT. Encoded protein: CASSYKRGDTGELFF.